Sequencing of this T cell receptor (beta chain) was carried out in a study of blood T cell repertoires in COVID-19. The assay was immunoSEQ multiplex PCR, and TCRdb's table has in-frame clones only and misses some. The data contain over 90,000 clones, 70% to 90% of them singletons. This receptor was obtained from a man aged 50 or older in a cohort sampled during active COVID-19. Sequencing was done on a sample of peripheral blood.

The DNA of the CDR3 is TGTGCCAGCAGACCGGCCGGGGGACAGGCTCCTAATACGCAGTATTTT. Translation gives CASRPAGGQAPNTQYF. The rearrangement joins TRBV5-4 to TRBJ2-3, with 8 bases matching TRBD1. The CDR3 contains 16 residues. Losses at the gene ends were 5 bases for V and 7 bases for J; bases not matched to a gene: 15. CDR1 is SGHNT and CDR2 is YYREEE in the germline V gene (reference sequence).